The rows below give T cell receptor beta chains drawn from one sample of a study of blood T cells in healthy people across ages. TCRdb reprocessed the 5' RACE reads with MiXCR, giving one entry per CDR3 protein. Here the sample spans over 1,500,000 distinct CDR3 sequences, about 39% being singletons. The specimen was blood. Source of these receptors: a human donor in good health. The CDR3 runs from the conserved cysteine through the conserved F or W. A D gene is named only where the DNA matches it firmly. Clone size, where shown, is once, few, many, or a class for clones that have expanded.

-,-,TRBJ2-7,TRBV5-5,CASSLVIRIGINDEQYF,TGTGCCAGCAGCTTGGTAATACGGATAGGGATAAACGACGAGCAGTACTTC
-,-,TRBJ2-4,TRBV20-1,CSASTGYIQYF,TGCAGTGCTAGCACGGGGTACATTCAGTACTTC
TRBD1,-,TRBJ2-5,TRBV4-2,CASSHRQGALGETQYF,TGTGCCAGCAGCCATAGACAGGGGGCGCTGGGAGAGACCCAGTACTTC
-,-,TRBJ2-1,TRBV9,CASSVIGARDNEQFF,TGTGCCAGCAGCGTTATTGGGGCCAGGGACAATGAGCAGTTCTTC
TRBD1,-,TRBJ1-4,TRBV5-1,CASSLSGQSGEKLFF,TGCGCCAGCAGCTTGTCGGGACAGTCTGGTGAAAAACTGTTTTTT
TRBD1,few,TRBJ1-5,TRBV10-3,CAISRQGANNQPQHF,TGTGCCATCAGTCGACAGGGGGCAAATAATCAGCCCCAGCATTTT
-,-,TRBJ2-1,TRBV4-1,CASSQMRTALDEQFF,TGCGCCAGCAGCCAAATGAGGACGGCATTGGATGAGCAGTTCTTC
TRBD2,-,TRBJ2-1,TRBV7-2,CASSLAAGGPNNEQFF,TGTGCCAGCAGCTTAGCTGCGGGGGGACCTAACAATGAGCAGTTCTTC
-,-,TRBJ2-3,TRBV5-1,CASSWFLGGTDTQYF,TGCGCCAGCAGCTGGTTTCTCGGGGGCACAGATACGCAGTATTTT
-,few,TRBJ1-5,TRBV12-3/TRBV12-4,CASSTDRRDQPQHF,TGTGCCAGCAGTACAGACCGGAGGGATCAGCCCCAGCATTTT
-,-,TRBJ1-2,TRBV7-9,CASSSPRQHYGYTF,TGTGCCAGCAGCTCCCCTCGACAGCACTATGGCTACACCTTC
-,few,TRBJ1-5,TRBV12-3/TRBV12-4,CASSYDAVGNQPQHF,TGTGCCAGCAGTTATGACGCAGTGGGCAATCAGCCCCAGCATTTT
-,few,TRBJ1-5,TRBV2,CASSVEGMGNQPQHF,TGTGCCAGCAGTGTCGAGGGTATGGGCAATCAGCCCCAGCATTTT